The 25 T cell receptor beta chains below all came from one sample that was sequenced in a study of OX40 agonist ivuxolimab in advanced cancers. To prepare the library, the immunoSEQ multiplex PCR assay was applied. The table was pulled from immuneACCESS by TCRdb, which kept in-frame rearrangements only. Such tables lose some clones; where checked, under half of the loss comes from unresolved V genes, and the rest has no known cause. This sample comprises approximately 58,000 clones, 91% of them detected only once. The ten largest clones add up to roughly 12% of the sample. Specimen: CD4+ or CD8+ T cells sorted from blood, collected in a trial of the OX40 agonist ivuxolimab. These receptors came from an adult with an advanced solid tumor such as melanoma, head and neck, liver or kidney cancer.

The gene calls are TRBV5-6 and TRBJ1-1; perhaps TRBD1 as D (6 bases). V was shortened by 4 bases and J by 4 bases, with 17 bases between the two germline ends. The germline V gene has CDR1 SGHDT and CDR2 YYEEEE. CDR3 length: 15 residues. The CDR3: CASSPLGGAGTEAFF. Written as DNA, the CDR3 is TGTGCCAGCAGCCCCTTGGGGGGGGCCGGCACTGAAGCTTTCTTT. The full variable domain, completed using reference TRBV5-6 and TRBJ1-1, is DAGVTQSPTHLIKTRGQQVTLRCSPKSGHDTVSWYQQALGQGPQFIFQYYEEEERQRGNFPDRFSGHQFPNYSSELNVNALLLGDSALYLCASSPLGGAGTEAFFGQGTRLTVV.

J is TRBJ1-5 and V is TRBV2; D gene uncertain. CDR3 length: 14 amino acids. The V and J ends lost 1 base and 5 bases respectively, with 9 bases between them. The germline V gene has CDR1 SNHLY and CDR2 FYNNEI. The CDR3 nucleotides are TGTGCCAGCAGTGAAGAGGTTCGCTATCAGCCCCAGCATTTT. Its translation: CASSEEVRYQPQHF. Supplemented by reference TRBV2 and TRBJ1-5, the full variable domain reads EPEVTQTPSHQVTQMGQEVILRCVPISNHLYFYWYRQILGQKVEFLVSFYNNEISEKSEIFDDQFSVERPDGSNFTLKIRSTKLEDSAMYFCASSEEVRYQPQHFGDGTRLSIL.

In the case of this clone: A read error may account for a junction end that differs from germline. The chain employs TRBV28 and TRBJ2-7; tentative D call: TRBD1 (5 bases). Germline V lookup: CDR1 MDHEN, CDR2 SYDVKM. The CDR3 totals 15 residues. CDR3 residues: CASSLGVGVIYERYF. CDR3 nucleotides: TGTGCCAGCAGTTTAGGGGTAGGGGTGATATACGAGCGGTACTTC. Using reference TRBV28 and TRBJ2-7 for the parts outside the CDR3, the full variable domain is DVKVTQSSRYLVKRTGEKVFLECVQDMDHENMFWYRQDPGLGLRLIYFSYDVKMKEKGDIPEGYSVSREKKERFSLILESASTNQTSMYLCASSLGVGVIYERYFGPGTRLTVT.

The CDR3 reads CASSLGQGRYGNYGYTF. Written as DNA, the CDR3 is TGCGCCAGCAGCCTGGGACAGGGAAGGTATGGTAACTATGGCTACACCTTC. The genes are TRBV5-1 and TRBJ1-2, with TRBD1 identical over 9 bases. The germline gives CDR1 SGHRS, CDR2 YFSETQ. With 4 bases clipped from V and 1 base from J, the junction kept 11 bases outside the gene matches. The CDR3 is 17 residues long.

V gene TRBV28 combines with J gene TRBJ1-2; TRBD1 aligns across 8 bases. The trim removed 3 bases at V and 3 bases at J, leaving 3 bases unmatched. The CDR3 is 14 amino acids. Per the germline V gene, CDR1 is MDHEN and CDR2 is SYDVKM. CDR3 sequence: CASSFQGQDYGYTF. Here the CDR3 DNA reads TGTGCCAGCAGTTTCCAGGGACAGGACTATGGCTACACCTTC.

The chain employs TRBV5-5 and TRBJ2-7; D is unclear. Germline values: CDR1 SGHKS, CDR2 YYEKEE (reference sequence). Trimming left V 4 bases short and J 2 bases short, with 10 bases between. The CDR3 totals 13 residues. For the CDR3, the DNA is TGTGCCAGCAGCATGGTCCCTACCTACGAGCAGTACTTC. Translation gives CASSMVPTYEQYF.

V gene TRBV27 combines with J gene TRBJ1-2; perhaps TRBD1 as D (6 bases). Germline values: CDR1 MNHEY, CDR2 SMNVEV (reference sequence). The germline V and J ends were trimmed by 5 bases and 4 bases, with 14 bases remaining between them. This CDR3 spans 14 amino acids. CDR3 sequence: CASSQSGGRYGYTF. The DNA of the CDR3 is TGTGCCAGCAGTCAATCCGGGGGCCGCTATGGCTACACCTTC.

A single count supports this clone. V gene TRBV6-1 combines with J gene TRBJ2-4; the D is unclear. The CDR3 is 14 amino acids. CDR1 is MNHNS, CDR2 SASEGT, per germline. V was pared by 1 base and J by 0 bases, with 4 bases between. The CDR3 is CASSEDVAKNIQYF. The CDR3 nucleotides read TGTGCCAGCAGTGAAGACGTAGCCAAAAACATTCAGTACTTC.

The chain carries TRBV15 and TRBJ1-4; D remains ambiguous. This CDR3 region has 14 residues. V lost 4 bases and J 4 bases, leaving 10 bases between the germline ends. CDR1 is LNHNV and CDR2 is YYDKDF in the germline V gene (reference sequence). The DNA for the CDR3 is TGTGCCACCAGCAAAGACCGAAATAATGAAAAACTGTTTTTT. Translation: CATSKDRNNEKLFF.

This chain uses TRBV7-3 with TRBJ2-1; 10 positions match TRBD2. The CDR3 sequence is 15 residues long. The trim removed 3 bases at V and 8 bases at J, leaving 7 bases unmatched. Germline assignment: CDR1 SGHTA and CDR2 FQGTGA. In DNA form, the CDR3 reads TGTGCCAGCAGCTTCACAGCGGGAGGGCCTTATGAGCAGTTCTTC. Translation: CASSFTAGGPYEQFF.

This CDR3 reads CASTVGADSNQPQHF. CDR3 nucleotides: TGTGCCAGTACGGTCGGGGCTGATAGCAATCAGCCCCAGCATTTT. This rearrangement joins TRBV6-6 to TRBJ1-5; a weak D match, TRBD1 (5 bases). Germline CDR1 and CDR2: MNHNY and SVGAGI (reference sequence). The V end lost 9 bases, the J end lost 0 bases, and 15 bases lay between the germline ends. This CDR3 spans 15 amino acids.

CDR3 DNA sequence: TGTGCCAGCAACTACGATAGGGGGGACAACATGGACTACGAGCAGTACTTC. Amino acids: CASNYDRGDNMDYEQYF. The chain combines TRBV28 with TRBJ2-7, with D perhaps TRBD1 or TRBD2 (6 bases each). CDR3 size: 17 residues. V dropped 7 bases and J dropped 3 bases, with 25 bases sitting between them. Germline V CDR1 and CDR2: MDHEN, SYDVKM.

This sequence joins TRBV5-6 and TRBJ2-6, with D hard to call. Trimming pared 0 bases from V and 1 base from J, leaving 8 bases between. CDR3 length equals 16 residues. Germline CDR1 SGHDT, CDR2 YYEEEE. The CDR3 protein is CASSLETLSGANVLTF. The CDR3, as DNA: TGTGCCAGCAGCTTGGAAACGTTATCTGGGGCCAACGTCCTGACTTTC.

The rearrangement joins TRBV4-1 to TRBJ1-2, with D uncertain. CDR1 MGHRA and CDR2 YSYEKL come from the germline V gene. There are 15 residues in the CDR3. V lost 1 base and J lost 0, with 9 bases in between. CDR3 in DNA: TGCGCCAGCAGCCAAGGGCAGATGACTAACTATGGCTACACCTTC. Translating it yields CASSQGQMTNYGYTF.

The genes are TRBV5-4 and TRBJ2-5; TRBD2 might be the D (6 bases). CDR3 length: 14 residues. Germline loops: CDR1 SGHNT, CDR2 YYREEE (reference sequence). V was trimmed by 0 bases and J by 4 bases, leaving 10 bases between them. The CDR3 is CASSLAGVGETQYF. In DNA form, the CDR3 reads TGTGCCAGCAGCTTGGCGGGAGTAGGAGAGACCCAGTACTTC.

The chain combines TRBV7-9 with TRBJ2-3; D might be TRBD1 (7 bases). V lost 3 bases and J 3 bases, leaving 10 bases between the germline ends. The CDR3 is 14 residues long. Germline V gene sequence: CDR1 SEHNR, CDR2 FQNEAQ (reference sequence). The CDR3 is CASSFQGGTDTQYF. The CDR3 nucleotides read TGTGCCAGCAGCTTCCAGGGGGGTACAGATACGCAGTATTTT.

The table lists this clone with a count of one. V is TRBV9 and J is TRBJ2-7, with D possibly being TRBD1 or TRBD2 (5 bases each). With 4 bases removed from V and 0 bases from J, the gap between germline ends came to 14 bases. The CDR3 loop spans 15 amino acids. CDR1 is SGDLS and CDR2 is YYNGEE in the germline V gene. The CDR3 region is CASSSRGESSYEQYF. In nucleotides, the CDR3 is TGTGCCAGCAGCTCCCGAGGGGAAAGCTCCTACGAGCAGTACTTC.

The gene calls are TRBV28 and TRBJ2-1; 8 bases match TRBD1. CDR1 and CDR2 from the germline V gene are MDHEN and SYDVKM. The CDR3 loop spans 12 amino acids. V lost 7 bases and J lost 7; bases outside the gene matches: 3. CDR3 sequence (DNA): TGTGCCAGCACACAGGGGGATAATGAGCAGTTCTTC. Translation: CASTQGDNEQFF.

As concerns this clone: Other DNA sequences of this sample code for an identical CDR3. The V gene is TRBV7-9, the J gene TRBJ1-5; D remains unclear. The V end lost 5 bases, the J end lost 2 bases, and 7 bases lay between the germline ends. In germline, CDR1 is SEHNR, CDR2 FQNEAQ (reference sequence). The CDR3 is 13 amino acids. CDR3 region: CASSLSGNQPQHF. CDR3 nucleotide sequence: TGTGCCAGCAGCCTTAGTGGCAATCAGCCCCAGCATTTT.

The CDR3 coding sequence is TGTGCTAGTGCCCAGGTCTACAATGAGCAGTTCTTC. Translation gives CASAQVYNEQFF. V usage is TRBV12-5 and J usage is TRBJ2-1; D gene unclear. Trimming left V 7 bases short and J 3 bases short, with 7 bases between. There are 12 residues in the CDR3. In germline, CDR1 is LGHNT, CDR2 FRNRAP.

This chain links TRBV10-2 with TRBJ2-3; 14 bases align to TRBD2. The CDR3 sequence is 23 residues long. With V trimmed by 8 bases and J by 2 bases, 27 bases remained unmatched. Germline V gene data show CDR1 as WSHSY and CDR2 as SAAADI. CDR3 nucleotide sequence: TGCGCCAGCCTACCGGGACTAGCGGGAGATGCCCCATTCCTCCTCCTATACACAGATACGCAGTATTTT. Translating gives CASLPGLAGDAPFLLLYTDTQYF.

J is TRBJ1-2 and V is TRBV4-3; 7 bases align to TRBD1. The ends lost 0 bases at V and 7 bases at J; junction bases unmatched: 14. The V gene's germline CDR1 is LGHNA and CDR2 YSLEER. The CDR3 has 17 residues. The CDR3 DNA reads TGCGCCAGCAGCCAAGACGCGAGACAGGGTGATCCCTCTGGCTACACCTTC. It yields the protein CASSQDARQGDPSGYTF.

This rearrangement joins TRBV20-1 to TRBJ1-1; possibly TRBD1 for D (5 bases). Deletions cut 0 bases from V and 6 bases from J, with 5 bases between. Germline V gene lookup returns CDR1 DFQATT and CDR2 SNEGSKA (reference sequence). CDR3 size: 11 residues. The CDR3 DNA follows: TGCAGTGCTAGAGAAGGGGCTGAAGCTTTCTTT. Translating gives CSAREGAEAFF.

The rearrangement uses TRBV10-3 and TRBJ2-2; D is tentatively TRBD1 or TRBD2 (6 bases each). The CDR3 totals 14 residues. V was shortened by 6 bases and J by 6 bases, with 14 bases between the two germline ends. From germline, CDR1 is ENHRY and CDR2 SYGVKD. The CDR3 nucleotides are TGTGCCATCAGCGCGAGGGGGAGGTCCGGGGAGCTGTTTTTT. It yields the protein CAISARGRSGELFF.

The chain couples TRBV18 to TRBJ2-5; the match to TRBD2 covers 13 bases. The CDR3 runs to 16 residues. The J segment lost 3 bases and the V segment lost 6 bases, leaving 7 bases of the junction unmatched. Germline lookup yields CDR1 KGHSH and CDR2 LQKENI. The CDR3 loop reads CASSRLAGGVEETQYF. CDR3 in DNA: TGTGCCAGCTCCAGACTAGCGGGAGGTGTCGAAGAGACCCAGTACTTC.